The clone carrying this T cell receptor (beta chain) was found a few times. Its target is not known. This specimen comes from a study of CD8 T cells in ankylosing spondylitis. Whole-study results and caveats: Apparently characteristic of ankylosing spondylitis blood was a TCR beta motif (eight highly homologous variants). Peripheral blood samples showed relatively rare disease-linked clones, and these clones were CD8+. Some of the motif variants had earlier been found in reactive arthritis patients' fluid and blood. Disease-linked clones were reportedly significantly enriched in matched ankylosing spondylitis synovial fluid.

Germline trimming cut 8 bases from V and 5 bases from J; bases unmatched to any gene: 6. Germline CDR1 reads SNHLY; CDR2 reads FYNNEI. The length of the CDR3 is 12 residues. Via MiXCR, TCRdb re-called the 5' RACE reads, giving one row per CDR3 protein. Among 75,000 to 95,000 distinct CDR3 sequences, roughly 9% were seen once, and the ten largest hold roughly 29%. Source material: blood, either unsorted or a sorted T cell fraction (not recorded which). The TCR was taken from a male donor with ankylosing spondylitis. This chain uses TRBV2 with TRBJ2-7; 7 nucleotides line up with TRBD1. In DNA form, the CDR3 reads TGTGCCAGCGCGGACAGGACCCACGAGCAGTACTTC. Amino acids: CASADRTHEQYF.